Here is one T cell receptor beta chain with its context. The target antigen is unknown. Each donor was a Caucasian adult residing in Nashville, Tennessee. Division of CD4+ cells produced a CD45RA+ naive subset and a CD45RA-negative memory subset. Repertoires were generated with immunoSEQ multiplex PCR, while TCRdb's copy carries only in-frame clones and drops some. Of about 1,500,000 clones detected, roughly 96% appear once; the ten largest clones hold approximately 1%. Trimming stripped 0 bases from V and 4 bases from J, with 14 bases between. Germline values: CDR1 SGHRS, CDR2 YFSETQ. This CDR3 comprises 15 residues. This record belongs to a study of shared clonotypes between healthy human individuals. Study conclusions and caveats: It was only blood that was sampled, and tissue repertoires likely differ.

The chain employs TRBV5-1 and TRBJ2-7; D is undetermined. The source of this sequence is a man aged 25-45 years in good health. Sequencing used naive CD4+ T cells sorted from blood. The subset here: CD45RA+ positively selected. The CDR3 region is CASSLGAGPKYEQYF. Here the CDR3 DNA reads TGCGCCAGCAGCTTGGGGGCAGGACCGAAATACGAGCAGTACTTC.